This T cell receptor (beta chain) comes out of a study of shared clonotypes between healthy human individuals. The method was immunoSEQ multiplex PCR; TCRdb's version includes in-frame clones alone and lacks a portion of them. The sample holds roughly 2.2 million clones, 80% to 95% seen once. Per the germline V gene, CDR1 is SGHVS and CDR2 is FQNEAQ. Trimming shortened V by 5 bases and J by 2 bases, and 9 bases separated the two germline ends. CDR3 length: 13 amino acids. The sequencing input was naive CD4+ T cells from PBMCs. Regarding subset: CD45RA+ positively selected. This TCR was recovered from a man younger than 35 in good health. Some clones in this sample may be carry-over from other donors' samples. The chain uses TRBV7-8 and TRBJ1-2, with D maybe TRBD1 (5 bases). The CDR3 loop reads CASSKGRNYGYTF. DNA of the CDR3: TGTGCCAGCAGCAAGGGACGGAACTATGGCTACACCTTC.